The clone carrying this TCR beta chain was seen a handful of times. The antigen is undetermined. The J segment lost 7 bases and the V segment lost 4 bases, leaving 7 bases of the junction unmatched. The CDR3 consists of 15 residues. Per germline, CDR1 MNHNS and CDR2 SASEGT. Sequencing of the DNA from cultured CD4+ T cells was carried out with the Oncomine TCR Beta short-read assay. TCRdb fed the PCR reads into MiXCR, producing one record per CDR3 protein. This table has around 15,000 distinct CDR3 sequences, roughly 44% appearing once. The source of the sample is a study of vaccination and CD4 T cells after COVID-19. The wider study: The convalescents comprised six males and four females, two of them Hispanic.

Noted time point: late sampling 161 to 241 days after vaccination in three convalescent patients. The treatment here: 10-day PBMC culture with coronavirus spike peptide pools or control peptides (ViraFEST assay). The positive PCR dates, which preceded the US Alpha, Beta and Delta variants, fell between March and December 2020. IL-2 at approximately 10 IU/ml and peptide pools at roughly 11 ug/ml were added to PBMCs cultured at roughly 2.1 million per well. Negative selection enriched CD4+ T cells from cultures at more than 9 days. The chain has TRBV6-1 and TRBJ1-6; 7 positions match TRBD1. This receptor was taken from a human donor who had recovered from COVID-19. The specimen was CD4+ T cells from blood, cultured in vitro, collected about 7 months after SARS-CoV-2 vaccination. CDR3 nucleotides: TGTGCCAGCAGTGCGCGACAGGGCTACAATTCACCCCTCCACTTT. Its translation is CASSARQGYNSPLHF.